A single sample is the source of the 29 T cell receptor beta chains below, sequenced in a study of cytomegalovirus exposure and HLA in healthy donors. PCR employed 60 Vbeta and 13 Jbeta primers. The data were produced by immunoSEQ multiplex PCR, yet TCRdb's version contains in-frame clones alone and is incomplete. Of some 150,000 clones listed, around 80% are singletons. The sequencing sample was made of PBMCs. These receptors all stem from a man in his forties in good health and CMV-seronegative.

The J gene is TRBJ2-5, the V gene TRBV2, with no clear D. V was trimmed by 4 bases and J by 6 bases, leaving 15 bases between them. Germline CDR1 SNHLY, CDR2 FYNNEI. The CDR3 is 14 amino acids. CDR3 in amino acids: CASSGSVRAKTQYF. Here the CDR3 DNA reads TGTGCCAGCAGTGGGAGCGTCCGCGCAAAGACCCAGTACTTC.

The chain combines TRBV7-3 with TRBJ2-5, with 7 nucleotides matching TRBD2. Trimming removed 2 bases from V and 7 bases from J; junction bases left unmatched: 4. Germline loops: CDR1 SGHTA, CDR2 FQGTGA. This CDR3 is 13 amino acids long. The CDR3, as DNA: TGTGCCAGCAGCTTAGCGGGGGTGGGGACCCAGTACTTC. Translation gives CASSLAGVGTQYF.

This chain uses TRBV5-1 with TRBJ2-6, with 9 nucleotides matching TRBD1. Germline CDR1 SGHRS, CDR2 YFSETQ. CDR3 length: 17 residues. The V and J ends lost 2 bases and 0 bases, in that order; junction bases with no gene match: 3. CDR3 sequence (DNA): TGCGCCAGCAGCTTTGGGACAGGGCTCTCTGGGGCCAACGTCCTGACTTTC. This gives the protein CASSFGTGLSGANVLTF.

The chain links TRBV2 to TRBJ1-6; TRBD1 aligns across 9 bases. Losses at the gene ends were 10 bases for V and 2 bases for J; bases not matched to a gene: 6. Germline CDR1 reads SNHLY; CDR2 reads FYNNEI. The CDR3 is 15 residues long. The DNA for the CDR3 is TGTGCCACAGAACAGGGGGCCACCTATAATTCACCCCTCCACTTT. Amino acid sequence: CATEQGATYNSPLHF.

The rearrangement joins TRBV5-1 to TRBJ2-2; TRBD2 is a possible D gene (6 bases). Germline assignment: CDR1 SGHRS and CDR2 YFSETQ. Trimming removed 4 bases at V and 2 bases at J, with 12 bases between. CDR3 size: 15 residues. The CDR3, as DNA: TGCGCCAGCAGCGGTAAGGGGACTAACACCGGGGAGCTGTTTTTT. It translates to CASSGKGTNTGELFF.

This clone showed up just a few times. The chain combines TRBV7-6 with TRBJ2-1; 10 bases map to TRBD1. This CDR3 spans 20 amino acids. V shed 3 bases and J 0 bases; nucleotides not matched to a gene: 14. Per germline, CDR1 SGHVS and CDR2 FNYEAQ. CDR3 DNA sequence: TGTGCCAGCAGCTTGCCCCCCCCGGGACAGGGGTTCCCCTCCTACAATGAGCAGTTCTTC. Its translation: CASSLPPPGQGFPSYNEQFF. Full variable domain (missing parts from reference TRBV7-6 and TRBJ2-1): GAGVSQSPRYKVTKRGQDVALRCDPISGHVSLYWYRQALGQGPEFLTYFNYEAQQDKSGLPNDRFSAERPEGSISTLTIQRTEQRDSAMYRCASSLPPPGQGFPSYNEQFFGPGTRLTVL.

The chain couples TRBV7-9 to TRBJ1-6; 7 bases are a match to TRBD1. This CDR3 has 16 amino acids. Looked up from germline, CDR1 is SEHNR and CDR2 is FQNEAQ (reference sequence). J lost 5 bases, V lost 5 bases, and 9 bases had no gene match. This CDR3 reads CASSPFPGTDNSPLHF. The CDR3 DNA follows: TGTGCCAGCAGCCCTTTCCCCGGGACAGATAATTCACCCCTCCACTTT.

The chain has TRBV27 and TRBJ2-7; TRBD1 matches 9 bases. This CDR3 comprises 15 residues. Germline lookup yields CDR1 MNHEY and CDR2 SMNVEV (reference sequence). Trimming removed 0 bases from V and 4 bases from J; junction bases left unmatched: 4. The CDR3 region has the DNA TGTGCCAGCAGTTTATCAGGGACAGGGAGATACGAGCAGTACTTC. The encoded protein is CASSLSGTGRYEQYF.

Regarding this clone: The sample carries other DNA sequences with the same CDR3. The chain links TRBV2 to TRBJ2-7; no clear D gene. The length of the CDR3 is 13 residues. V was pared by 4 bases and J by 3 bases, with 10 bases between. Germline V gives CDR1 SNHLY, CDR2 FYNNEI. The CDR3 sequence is CASSVGRFYEQYF. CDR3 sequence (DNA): TGTGCCAGCAGTGTTGGCAGATTCTACGAGCAGTACTTC. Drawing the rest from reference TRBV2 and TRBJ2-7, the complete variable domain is EPEVTQTPSHQVTQMGQEVILRCVPISNHLYFYWYRQILGQKVEFLVSFYNNEISEKSEIFDDQFSVERPDGSNFTLKIRSTKLEDSAMYFCASSVGRFYEQYFGPGTRLTVT.

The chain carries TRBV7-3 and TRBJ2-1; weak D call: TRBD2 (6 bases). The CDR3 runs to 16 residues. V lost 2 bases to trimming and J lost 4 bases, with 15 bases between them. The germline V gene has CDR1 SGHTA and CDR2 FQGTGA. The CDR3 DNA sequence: TGTGCCAGCAGCTTATTGGGGACTGAGCCTTACAATGAGCAGTTCTTC. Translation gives CASSLLGTEPYNEQFF.

The CDR3 is CASSYSGTGYEQYF. The CDR3 nucleotides read TGTGCCAGCAGTTACTCAGGGACAGGCTACGAGCAGTACTTC. The chain has TRBV6-5 and TRBJ2-7; TRBD1 agrees at 8 bases. CDR1 is MNHEY and CDR2 is SVGAGI in the germline V gene. J lost 3 bases, V lost 0 bases, and 1 base had no gene match. The CDR3 sequence is 14 residues long.

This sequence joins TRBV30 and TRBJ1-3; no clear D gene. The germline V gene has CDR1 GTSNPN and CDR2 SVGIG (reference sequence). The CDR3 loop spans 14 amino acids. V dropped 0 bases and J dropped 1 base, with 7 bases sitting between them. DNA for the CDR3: TGTGCCTGGAGTGTACGGGGTTCTGGAAACACCATATATTTT. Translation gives CAWSVRGSGNTIYF.

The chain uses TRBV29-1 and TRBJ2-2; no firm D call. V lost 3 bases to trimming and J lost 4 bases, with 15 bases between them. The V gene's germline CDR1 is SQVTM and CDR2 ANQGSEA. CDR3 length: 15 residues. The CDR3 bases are TGCAGCGTTGAGGGTAACGGGTTCGGCACCGGGGAGCTGTTTTTT. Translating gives CSVEGNGFGTGELFF.

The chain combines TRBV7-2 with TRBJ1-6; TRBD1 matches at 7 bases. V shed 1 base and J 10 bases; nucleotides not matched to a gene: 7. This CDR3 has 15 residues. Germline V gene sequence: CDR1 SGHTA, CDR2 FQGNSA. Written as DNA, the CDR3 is TGTGCCAGCAGCTTAGGGAGGAGGACAGGCTCACCCCTCCACTTT. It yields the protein CASSLGRRTGSPLHF.

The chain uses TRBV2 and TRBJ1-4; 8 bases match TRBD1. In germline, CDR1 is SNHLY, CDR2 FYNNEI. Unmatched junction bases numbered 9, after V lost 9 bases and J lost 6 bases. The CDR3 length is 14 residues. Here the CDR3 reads CASFRGTGYEKLFF. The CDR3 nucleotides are TGTGCCAGTTTTCGGGGGACAGGTTATGAAAAACTGTTTTTT.

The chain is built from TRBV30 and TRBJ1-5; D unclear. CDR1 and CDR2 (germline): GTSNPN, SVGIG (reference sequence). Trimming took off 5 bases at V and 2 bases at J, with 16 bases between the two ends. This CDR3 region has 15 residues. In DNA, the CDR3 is TGTGCCTGGGACTCCGGAGTGGGAGGCAATCAGCCCCAGCATTTT. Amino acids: CAWDSGVGGNQPQHF.

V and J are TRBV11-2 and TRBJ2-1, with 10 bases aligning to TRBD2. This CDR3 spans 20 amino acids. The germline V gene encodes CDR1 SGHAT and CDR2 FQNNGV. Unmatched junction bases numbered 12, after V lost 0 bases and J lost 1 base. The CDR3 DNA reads TGTGCCAGCAGCTTAGACGGATTAGGGAGCGGGGGGGATTCCTACAATGAGCAGTTCTTC. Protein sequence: CASSLDGLGSGGDSYNEQFF.

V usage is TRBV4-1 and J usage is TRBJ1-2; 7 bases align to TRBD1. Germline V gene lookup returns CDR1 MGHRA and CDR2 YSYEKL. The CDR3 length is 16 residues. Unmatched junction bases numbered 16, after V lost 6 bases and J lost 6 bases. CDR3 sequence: CASSHILEGAEDGYTF. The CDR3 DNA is TGCGCCAGCAGTCATATTTTAGAGGGGGCGGAAGATGGCTACACCTTC.

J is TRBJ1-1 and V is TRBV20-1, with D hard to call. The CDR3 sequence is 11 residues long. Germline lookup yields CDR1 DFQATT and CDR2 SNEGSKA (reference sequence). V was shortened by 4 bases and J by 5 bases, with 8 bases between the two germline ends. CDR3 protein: CSAIRGTEAFF. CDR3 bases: TGCAGTGCTATAAGAGGGACTGAAGCTTTCTTT.

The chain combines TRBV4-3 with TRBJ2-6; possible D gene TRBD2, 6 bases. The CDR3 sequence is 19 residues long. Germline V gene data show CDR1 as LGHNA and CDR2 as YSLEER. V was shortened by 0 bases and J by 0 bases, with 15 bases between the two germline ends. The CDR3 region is CASSQELGLISSGANVLTF. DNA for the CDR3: TGCGCCAGCAGCCAAGAATTGGGACTTATTAGCTCTGGGGCCAACGTCCTGACTTTC.

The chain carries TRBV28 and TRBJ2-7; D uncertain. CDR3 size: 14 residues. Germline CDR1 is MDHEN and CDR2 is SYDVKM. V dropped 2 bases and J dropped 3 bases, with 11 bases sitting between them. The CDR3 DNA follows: TGTGCCAGCAGTTTAGCCGCCGGAGACTACGAGCAGTACTTC. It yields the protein CASSLAAGDYEQYF.

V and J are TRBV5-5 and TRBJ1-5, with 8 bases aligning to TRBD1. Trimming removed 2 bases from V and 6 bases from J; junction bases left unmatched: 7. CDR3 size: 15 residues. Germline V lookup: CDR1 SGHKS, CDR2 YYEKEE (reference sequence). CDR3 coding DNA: TGTGCCAGCAGCTTTGAGTGGACAGGGATTCAGCCCCAGCATTTT. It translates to CASSFEWTGIQPQHF. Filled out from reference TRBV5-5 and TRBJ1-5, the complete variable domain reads DAGVTQSPTHLIKTRGQQVTLRCSPISGHKSVSWYQQVLGQGPQFIFQYYEKEERGRGNFPDRFSARQFPNYSSELNVNALLLGDSALYLCASSFEWTGIQPQHFGDGTRLSIL.

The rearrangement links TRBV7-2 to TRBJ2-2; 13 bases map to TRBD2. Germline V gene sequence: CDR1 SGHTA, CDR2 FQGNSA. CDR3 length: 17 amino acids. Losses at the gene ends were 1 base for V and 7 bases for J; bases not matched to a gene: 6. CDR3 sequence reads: CASSLGPGLAGNGELFF. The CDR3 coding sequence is TGTGCCAGCAGCTTAGGTCCGGGACTAGCGGGGAACGGGGAGCTGTTTTTT.

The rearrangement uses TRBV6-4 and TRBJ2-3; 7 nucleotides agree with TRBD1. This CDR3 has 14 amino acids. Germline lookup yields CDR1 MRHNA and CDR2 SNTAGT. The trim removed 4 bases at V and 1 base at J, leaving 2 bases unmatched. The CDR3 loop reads CASSAGQRTDTQYF. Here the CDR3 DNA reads TGTGCCAGCAGTGCGGGACAGCGCACAGATACGCAGTATTTT.

The CDR3 protein is CASSQDRDSTYEQYF. The CDR3 DNA sequence: TGCGCCAGCAGCCAAGATCGAGACAGTACCTACGAGCAGTACTTC. This chain joins TRBV4-3 and TRBJ2-7; a possible D gene is TRBD1 (5 bases). The germline V gene has CDR1 LGHNA and CDR2 YSLEER. The CDR3 has 15 residues. The V gene lost 0 bases and the J gene lost 2 bases, with 11 bases spanning the gap.

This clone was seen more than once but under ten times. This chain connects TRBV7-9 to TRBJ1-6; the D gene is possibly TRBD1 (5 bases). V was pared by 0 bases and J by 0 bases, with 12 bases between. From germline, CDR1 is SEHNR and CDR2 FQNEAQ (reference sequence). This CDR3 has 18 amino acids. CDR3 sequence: CASSLAPRGSSYNSPLHF. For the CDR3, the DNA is TGTGCCAGCAGCTTAGCGCCTCGGGGGAGCTCCTATAATTCACCCCTCCACTTT.

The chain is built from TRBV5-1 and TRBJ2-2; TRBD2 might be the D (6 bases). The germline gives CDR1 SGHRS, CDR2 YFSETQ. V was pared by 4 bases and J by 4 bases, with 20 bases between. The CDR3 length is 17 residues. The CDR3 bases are TGCGCCAGCAGCACCCCATCCCCGGGGGATGGCACCGGGGAGCTGTTTTTT. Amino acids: CASSTPSPGDGTGELFF.

In DNA, the CDR3 is TGCGCCAGCAGCGACCCTAGCGGGGGAGGCTGGGTTACGCAGTATTTT. This encodes CASSDPSGGGWVTQYF. The rearrangement uses TRBV5-1 and TRBJ2-3; 10 bases align to TRBD2. Germline CDR1 reads SGHRS; CDR2 reads YFSETQ. The V segment lost 4 bases and the J segment 8 bases; nucleotides outside the gene matches: 13. The CDR3 sequence is 16 residues long. The full variable domain, completed using reference TRBV5-1 and TRBJ2-3, is KAGVTQTPRYLIKTRGQQVTLSCSPISGHRSVSWYQQTPGQGLQFLFEYFSETQRNKGNFPGRFSGRQFSNSRSEMNVSTLELGDSALYLCASSDPSGGGWVTQYFGPGTRLTVL.

The CDR3 DNA follows: TGTGCCAGCAGCCGAGCGGGATCAACTAATGAAAAACTGTTTTTT. Translated: CASSRAGSTNEKLFF. The chain carries TRBV4-2 and TRBJ1-4; D is uncertain. Per the germline V gene, CDR1 is LGHNA and CDR2 is YNFKEQ. Trimming shortened V by 4 bases and J by 0 bases, and 9 bases separated the two germline ends. This CDR3 spans 15 amino acids.